The next 14 T cell receptor beta chains were all read from a single sample in a study of graft-versus-host responses after intestinal transplantation. Antigens of these TCRs are unknown. The repertoire was sequenced with immunoSEQ multiplex PCR; TCRdb's copy has only in-frame clones and lacks some. The data show about 85,000 clones, less than 90% seen once. The starting material was unstimulated CD8+ T cells sorted from spleen or lymph node cells, obtained before intestinal transplant. The receptors derive from a human donor who received an intestinal transplant.

The rearrangement joins TRBV4-1 to TRBJ2-5, with 13 positions matching TRBD2. The CDR3 contains 17 residues. V lost 5 bases and J lost 1; bases outside the gene matches: 7. CDR1 is MGHRA and CDR2 is YSYEKL in the germline V gene. The CDR3 spells CASSKTSGGSLQETQYF. In nucleotides, the CDR3 is TGCGCCAGCAGCAAGACTAGCGGGGGGTCTCTCCAAGAGACCCAGTACTTC.

The J gene is TRBJ1-4, the V gene TRBV7-9, with no clear D. The CDR3 is made up of 15 amino acids. V lost 5 bases to trimming and J lost 8 bases, with 18 bases between them. Germline CDR1 is SEHNR and CDR2 is FQNEAQ (reference sequence). The CDR3 spells CASSVDGQAQEKLFF. Written as DNA, the CDR3 is TGTGCCAGCAGCGTGGATGGGCAGGCGCAGGAAAAACTGTTTTTT.

CDR3 protein: CATFTGADTQYF. The CDR3 DNA follows: TGTGCCACCTTTACAGGGGCAGATACGCAGTATTTT. This chain joins TRBV2 and TRBJ2-3; TRBD1 matches at 7 bases. The CDR3 totals 12 residues. V lost 10 bases, J lost 4 bases, and 5 bases stayed unmatched. Germline lookup yields CDR1 SNHLY and CDR2 FYNNEI.

The chain recombines TRBV2 with TRBJ2-7, with D perhaps matching TRBD1 (6 bases). V gave up 2 bases and J gave up 0 bases, with 11 bases separating them. This CDR3 is built from 15 residues. From germline, CDR1 is SNHLY and CDR2 FYNNEI. The CDR3 reads CASSEHRVTSYEQYF. Here the CDR3 DNA reads TGTGCCAGCAGTGAACACAGGGTTACCTCCTACGAGCAGTACTTC.

The rearrangement uses TRBV5-6 and TRBJ2-7, with 11 bases matching TRBD2. The V gene end was trimmed by 4 bases and the J gene end by 6 bases; junction bases not matched to a gene: 3. The CDR3 runs to 13 residues. Per the germline V gene, CDR1 is SGHDT and CDR2 is YYEEEE. CDR3 residues: CASSGGLAVEQYF. The DNA of the CDR3 is TGTGCCAGCAGCGGGGGACTAGCGGTCGAGCAGTACTTC.

This chain connects TRBV25-1 to TRBJ2-1; TRBD2 aligns across 7 bases. CDR3 length: 16 amino acids. Germline assignment: CDR1 MGHDK and CDR2 SYGVNS. Trimming at V came to 0 bases and at J to 3 bases, leaving 5 bases not matched to a gene. The DNA of the CDR3 is TGTGCCAGCAGTGAATATCCGGGAGGCGGCTACAATGAGCAGTTCTTC. Encoded protein: CASSEYPGGGYNEQFF.

This clone has just a few counts. The CDR3 here is CASINEGGPETQYF. The DNA for the CDR3 is TGTGCCAGCATCAACGAGGGGGGCCCGGAGACCCAGTACTTC. The chain employs TRBV2 and TRBJ2-5; D could derive from TRBD1 or TRBD2 (6 bases each). This CDR3 is built from 14 residues. Germline-derived CDR1 and CDR2 are SNHLY and FYNNEI. Trimming took 7 bases from V and 5 from J, leaving 17 bases between them.

V is TRBV21-1 and J is TRBJ2-2; no DNA check was done on the table's D call, TRBD2. TRBV21-1 is a known pseudogene. The CDR3 has 16 amino acids. CDR3 residues: CARIMGLARPGGELFF. DNA for the CDR3: TGTGCCAGAATAATGGGACTAGCGAGACCAGGCGGGGAGCTGTTTTTT.

The V and J genes are TRBV4-2 and TRBJ2-3; 9 bases align to TRBD2. Germline values: CDR1 LGHNA, CDR2 YNFKEQ. Trimming took 0 bases from V and 2 from J; bases not matched to a gene: 9. CDR3 length equals 18 residues. CDR3 region: CASSQDARGGHLTDTQYF. As DNA, the CDR3 is TGTGCCAGCAGCCAAGATGCGCGGGGGGGCCACCTCACAGATACGCAGTATTTT.

The chain joins TRBV30 to TRBJ2-2; the match to TRBD2 covers 7 bases. The CDR3 spans 15 residues. J gave up 5 bases and V 3 bases, and 9 bases lay outside the gene matches. CDR1 GTSNPN and CDR2 SVGIG come from the germline V gene (reference sequence). CDR3 amino acids: CAWRSGAGRTGELFF. CDR3 sequence (DNA): TGTGCCTGGAGATCGGGAGCGGGACGGACCGGGGAGCTGTTTTTT.

The chain carries TRBV6-6 and TRBJ2-7, with TRBD2 identical over 7 bases. The CDR3 runs to 15 residues. The V gene's germline CDR1 is MNHNY and CDR2 SVGAGI (reference sequence). J lost 3 bases, V lost 2 bases, and 7 bases had no gene match. In nucleotides, the CDR3 is TGTGCCAGCAGTTACAGTCTGGGGGGGGACTACGAGCAGTACTTC. Its protein is CASSYSLGGDYEQYF.

The J gene is TRBJ2-3, the V gene TRBV10-3, with TRBD2 matching 7 bases. Germline-derived CDR1 and CDR2 are ENHRY and SYGVKD. CDR3 length: 14 residues. V was clipped by 7 bases and J by 2 bases; unmatched bases: 6. The CDR3 region is CAIMRGILTDTQYF. Written as DNA, the CDR3 is TGTGCCATCATGCGGGGGATCCTCACAGATACGCAGTATTTT.

The CDR3 sequence is CASRLQGVRAGELFF. The CDR3 coding sequence is TGTGCCAGCAGACTTCAGGGGGTGAGGGCCGGGGAGCTGTTTTTT. J is TRBJ2-2 and V is TRBV5-6; 7 bases align to TRBD1. V trimming: 5 bases; J trimming: 6 bases; junction bases outside the gene matches: 10. Germline CDR1 and CDR2: SGHDT and YYEEEE. The CDR3 loop spans 15 amino acids. The full variable domain, its missing parts supplied by reference TRBV5-6 and TRBJ2-2, is DAGVTQSPTHLIKTRGQQVTLRCSPKSGHDTVSWYQQALGQGPQFIFQYYEEEERQRGNFPDRFSGHQFPNYSSELNVNALLLGDSALYLCASRLQGVRAGELFFGEGSRLTVL.

The chain joins TRBV7-6 to TRBJ2-3, with TRBD2 matching over 10 bases. The CDR3 spans 19 residues. With 2 bases clipped from V and 1 base from J, the junction kept 12 bases outside the gene matches. Germline V gene data show CDR1 as SGHVS and CDR2 as FNYEAQ. This CDR3 reads CASSLRGTLAGVGTDTQYF. The DNA of the CDR3 is TGTGCCAGCAGCTTAAGGGGTACCCTAGCGGGAGTGGGCACAGATACGCAGTATTTT.